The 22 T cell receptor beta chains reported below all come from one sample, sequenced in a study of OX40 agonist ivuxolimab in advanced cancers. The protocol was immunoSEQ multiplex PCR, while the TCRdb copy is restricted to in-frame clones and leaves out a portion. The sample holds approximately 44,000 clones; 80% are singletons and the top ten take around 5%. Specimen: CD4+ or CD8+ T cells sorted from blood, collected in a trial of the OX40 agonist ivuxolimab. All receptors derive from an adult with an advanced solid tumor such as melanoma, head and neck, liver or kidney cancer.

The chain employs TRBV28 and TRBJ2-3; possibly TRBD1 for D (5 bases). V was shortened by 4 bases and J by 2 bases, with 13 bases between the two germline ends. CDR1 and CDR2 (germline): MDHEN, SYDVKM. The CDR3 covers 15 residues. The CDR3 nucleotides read TGTGCCAGCAGTTCCAACAGGTATCCCACAGATACGCAGTATTTT. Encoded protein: CASSSNRYPTDTQYF.

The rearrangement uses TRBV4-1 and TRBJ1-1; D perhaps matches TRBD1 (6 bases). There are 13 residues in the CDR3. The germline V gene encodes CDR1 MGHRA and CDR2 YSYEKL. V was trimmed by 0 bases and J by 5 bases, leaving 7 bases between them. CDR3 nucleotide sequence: TGCGCCAGCAGCCAAGAGAGGGGGACTGAAGCTTTCTTT. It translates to CASSQERGTEAFF.

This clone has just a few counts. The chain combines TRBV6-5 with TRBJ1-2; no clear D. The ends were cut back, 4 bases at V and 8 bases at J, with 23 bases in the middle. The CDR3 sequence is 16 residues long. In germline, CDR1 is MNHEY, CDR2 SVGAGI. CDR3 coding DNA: TGTGCCAGCAGTTTATCCCCGGTAGGAGGGTCCGGCGGCTACACCTTC. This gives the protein CASSLSPVGGSGGYTF.

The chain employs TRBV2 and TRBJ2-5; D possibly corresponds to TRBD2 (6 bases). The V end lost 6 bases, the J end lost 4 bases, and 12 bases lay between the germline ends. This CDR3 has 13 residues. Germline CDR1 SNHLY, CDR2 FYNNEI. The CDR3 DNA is TGTGCCAGCAGGGGGGACTTCGGAGAGACCCAGTACTTC. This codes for CASRGDFGETQYF.

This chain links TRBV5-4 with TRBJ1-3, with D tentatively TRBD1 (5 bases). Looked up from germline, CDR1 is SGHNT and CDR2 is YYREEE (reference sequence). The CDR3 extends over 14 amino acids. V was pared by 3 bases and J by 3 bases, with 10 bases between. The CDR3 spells CASSSMTDGNTIYF. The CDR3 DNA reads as TGTGCCAGCAGCTCCATGACAGATGGAAACACCATATATTTT.

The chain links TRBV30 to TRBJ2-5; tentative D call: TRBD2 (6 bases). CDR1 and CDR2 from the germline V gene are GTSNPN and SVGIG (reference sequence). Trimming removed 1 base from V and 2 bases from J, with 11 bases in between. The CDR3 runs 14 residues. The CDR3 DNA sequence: TGTGCCTGGAGTGGCCGCGGGGTACAAGAGACCCAGTACTTC. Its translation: CAWSGRGVQETQYF. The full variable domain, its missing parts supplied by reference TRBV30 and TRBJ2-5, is SQTIHQWPATLVQPVGSPLSLECTVEGTSNPNLYWYRQAAGRGLQLLFYSVGIGQISSEVPQNLSASRPQDRQFILSSKKLLLSDSGFYLCAWSGRGVQETQYFGPGTRLLVL.

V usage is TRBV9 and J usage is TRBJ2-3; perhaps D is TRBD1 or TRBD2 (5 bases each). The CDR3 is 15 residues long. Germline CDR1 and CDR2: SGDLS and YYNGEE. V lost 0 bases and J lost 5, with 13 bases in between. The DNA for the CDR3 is TGTGCCAGCAGCGTAGCTGGGGGTTTAGGAGATACGCAGTATTTT. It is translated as CASSVAGGLGDTQYF.

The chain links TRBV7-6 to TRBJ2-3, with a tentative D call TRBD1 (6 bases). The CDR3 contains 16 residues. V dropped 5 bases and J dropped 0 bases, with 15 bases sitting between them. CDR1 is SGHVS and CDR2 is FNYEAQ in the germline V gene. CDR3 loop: CASSSQGQTSTDTQYF. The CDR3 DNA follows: TGTGCCAGCAGCAGCCAGGGACAAACTAGCACAGATACGCAGTATTTT.

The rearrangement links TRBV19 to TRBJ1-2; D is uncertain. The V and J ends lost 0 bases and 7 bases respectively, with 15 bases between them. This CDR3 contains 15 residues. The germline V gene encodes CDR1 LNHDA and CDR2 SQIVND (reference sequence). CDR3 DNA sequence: TGTGCCAGTAGTATAGAAGGCGTGCGGCCGGGTGGCTACACCTTC. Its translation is CASSIEGVRPGGYTF.

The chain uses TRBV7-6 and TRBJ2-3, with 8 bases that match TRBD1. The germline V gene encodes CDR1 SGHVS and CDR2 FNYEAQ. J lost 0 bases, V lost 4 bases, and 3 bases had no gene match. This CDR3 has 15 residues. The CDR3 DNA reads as TGTGCCAGCAGCTCGACAGGGGCAAGCACAGATACGCAGTATTTT. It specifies CASSSTGASTDTQYF.

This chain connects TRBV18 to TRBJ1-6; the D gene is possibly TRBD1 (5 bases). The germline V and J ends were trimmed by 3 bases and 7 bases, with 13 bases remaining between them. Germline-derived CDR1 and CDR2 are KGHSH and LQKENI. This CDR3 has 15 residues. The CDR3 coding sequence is TGTGCCAGCTCACCGTCGGCAGGGCGGAATTCACCCCTCCACTTT. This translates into CASSPSAGRNSPLHF. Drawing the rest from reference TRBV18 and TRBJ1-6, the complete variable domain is NAGVMQNPRHLVRRRGQEARLRCSPMKGHSHVYWYRQLPEEGLKFMVYLQKENIIDESGMPKERFSAEFPKEGPSILRIQQVVRGDSAAYFCASSPSAGRNSPLHFGNGTRLTVT.

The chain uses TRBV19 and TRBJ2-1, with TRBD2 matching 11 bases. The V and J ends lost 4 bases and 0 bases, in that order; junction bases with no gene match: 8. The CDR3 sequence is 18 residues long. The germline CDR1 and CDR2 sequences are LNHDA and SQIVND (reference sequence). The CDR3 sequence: CASSSPGLAESSYNEQFF. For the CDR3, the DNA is TGTGCCAGTAGTAGCCCGGGACTAGCGGAGAGCTCCTACAATGAGCAGTTCTTC.

The CDR3 loop reads CASSEASRGAVYEQYF. CDR3 nucleotides: TGTGCCAGCAGTGAAGCGTCCCGGGGGGCCGTCTACGAGCAGTACTTC. The V call is TRBV6-1, the J call TRBJ2-7; D might be TRBD2 (7 bases). CDR1 is MNHNS, CDR2 SASEGT, per germline. V shed 0 bases and J shed 3 bases, with 15 bases lying between them. The CDR3 extends over 16 amino acids.

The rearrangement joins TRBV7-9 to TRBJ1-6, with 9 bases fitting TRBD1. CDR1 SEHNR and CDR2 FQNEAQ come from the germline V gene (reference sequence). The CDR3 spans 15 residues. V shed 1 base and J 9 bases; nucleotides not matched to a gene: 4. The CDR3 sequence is CASSLVGTGFSPLHF. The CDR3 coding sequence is TGTGCCAGCAGCTTAGTTGGGACAGGGTTTTCACCCCTCCACTTT. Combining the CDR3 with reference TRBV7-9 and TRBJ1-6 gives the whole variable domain DTGVSQNPRHKITKRGQNVTFRCDPISEHNRLYWYRQTLGQGPEFLTYFQNEAQLEKSRLLSDRFSAERPKGSFSTLEIQRTEQGDSAMYLCASSLVGTGFSPLHFGNGTRLTVT.

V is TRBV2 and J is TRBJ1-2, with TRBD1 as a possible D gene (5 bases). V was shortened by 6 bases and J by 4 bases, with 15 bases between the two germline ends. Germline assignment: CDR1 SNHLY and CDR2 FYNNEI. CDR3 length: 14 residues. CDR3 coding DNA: TGTGCCAGCAGGGCCCCTGGGGCCACCTATGGCTACACCTTC. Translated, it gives CASRAPGATYGYTF.

The DNA of the CDR3 is TGTGCCAGCAGTGATTTGCTGGACTACGAGCAGTACTTC. Its translation: CASSDLLDYEQYF. The chain joins TRBV2 to TRBJ2-7; D not certain. CDR1 is SNHLY, CDR2 FYNNEI, per germline. V gave up 3 bases and J gave up 3 bases, with 9 bases separating them. This CDR3 has 13 residues.

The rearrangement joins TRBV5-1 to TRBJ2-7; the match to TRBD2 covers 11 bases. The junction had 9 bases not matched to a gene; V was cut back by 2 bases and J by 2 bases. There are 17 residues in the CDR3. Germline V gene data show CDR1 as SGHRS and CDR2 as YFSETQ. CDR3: CASSFRLAGTVTYEQYF. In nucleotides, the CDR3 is TGCGCCAGCAGCTTCAGACTAGCGGGAACTGTGACCTACGAGCAGTACTTC. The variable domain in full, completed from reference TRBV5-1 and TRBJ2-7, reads KAGVTQTPRYLIKTRGQQVTLSCSPISGHRSVSWYQQTPGQGLQFLFEYFSETQRNKGNFPGRFSGRQFSNSRSEMNVSTLELGDSALYLCASSFRLAGTVTYEQYFGPGTRLTVT.

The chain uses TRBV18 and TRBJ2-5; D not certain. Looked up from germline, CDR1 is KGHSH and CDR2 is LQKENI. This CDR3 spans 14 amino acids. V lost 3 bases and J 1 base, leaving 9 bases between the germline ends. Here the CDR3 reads CASSPTEFQETQYF. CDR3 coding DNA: TGTGCCAGCTCACCCACAGAATTCCAAGAGACCCAGTACTTC.

The CDR3 nucleotides read TGTGCCAGCAGCTTAGGGCCACCCTCGAGCAATCAGCCCCAGCATTTT. Its translation is CASSLGPPSSNQPQHF. V and J are TRBV7-8 and TRBJ1-5, with unresolved D. V was clipped by 1 base and J by 1 base, with 11 bases between them. From germline, CDR1 is SGHVS and CDR2 FQNEAQ. The CDR3 contains 16 residues.

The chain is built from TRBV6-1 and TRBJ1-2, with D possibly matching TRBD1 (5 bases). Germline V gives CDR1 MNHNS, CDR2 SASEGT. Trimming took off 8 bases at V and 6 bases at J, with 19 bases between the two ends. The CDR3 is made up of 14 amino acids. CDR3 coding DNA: TGTGCCAGCGTCACAGGACTCCGATGGGATGGCTACACCTTC. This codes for CASVTGLRWDGYTF.

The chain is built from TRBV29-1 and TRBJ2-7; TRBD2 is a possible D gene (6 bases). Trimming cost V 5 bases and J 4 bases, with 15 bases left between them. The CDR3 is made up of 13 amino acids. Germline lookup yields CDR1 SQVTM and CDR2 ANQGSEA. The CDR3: CSVNYPGTYEQYF. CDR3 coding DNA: TGCAGCGTTAACTACCCAGGGACTTACGAGCAGTACTTC.

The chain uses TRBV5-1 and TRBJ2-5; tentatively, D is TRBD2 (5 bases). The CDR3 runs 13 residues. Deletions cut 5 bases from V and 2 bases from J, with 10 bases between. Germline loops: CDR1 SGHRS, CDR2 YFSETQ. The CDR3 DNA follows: TGCGCCAGCAGGGGAACGGGACAAGAGACCCAGTACTTC. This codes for CASRGTGQETQYF.